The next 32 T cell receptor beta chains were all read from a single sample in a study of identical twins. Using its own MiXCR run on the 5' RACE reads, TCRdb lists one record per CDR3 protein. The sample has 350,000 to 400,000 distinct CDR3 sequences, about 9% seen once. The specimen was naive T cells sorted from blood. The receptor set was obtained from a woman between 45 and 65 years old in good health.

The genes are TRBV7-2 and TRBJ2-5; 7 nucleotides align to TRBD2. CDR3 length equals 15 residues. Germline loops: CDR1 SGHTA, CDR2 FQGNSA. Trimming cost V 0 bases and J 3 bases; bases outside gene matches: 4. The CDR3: CASSLAVTSKETQYF. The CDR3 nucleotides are TGTGCCAGCAGCTTAGCGGTGACTAGCAAAGAGACCCAGTACTTC.

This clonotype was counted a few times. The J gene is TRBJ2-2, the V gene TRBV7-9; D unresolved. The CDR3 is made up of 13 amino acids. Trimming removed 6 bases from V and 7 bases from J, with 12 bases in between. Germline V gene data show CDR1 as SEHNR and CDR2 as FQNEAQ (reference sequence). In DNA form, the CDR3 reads TGTGCCAGCAGTACAGTCCTGGGCGGGGAGCTGTTTTTT. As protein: CASSTVLGGELFF.

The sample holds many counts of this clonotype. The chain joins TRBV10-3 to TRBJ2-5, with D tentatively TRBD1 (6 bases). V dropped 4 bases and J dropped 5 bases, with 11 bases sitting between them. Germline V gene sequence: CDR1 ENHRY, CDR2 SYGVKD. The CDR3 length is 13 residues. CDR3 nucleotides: TGTGCCATCAGTGTGGGGGCACTGGAGACCCAGTACTTC. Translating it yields CAISVGALETQYF.

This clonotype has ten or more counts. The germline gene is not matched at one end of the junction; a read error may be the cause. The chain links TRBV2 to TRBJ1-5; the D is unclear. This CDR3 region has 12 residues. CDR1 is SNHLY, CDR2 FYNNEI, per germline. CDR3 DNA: TGTGCCAGCACAGCAGCGAATCGGCCCCAGCATTTT. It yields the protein CASTAANRPQHF.

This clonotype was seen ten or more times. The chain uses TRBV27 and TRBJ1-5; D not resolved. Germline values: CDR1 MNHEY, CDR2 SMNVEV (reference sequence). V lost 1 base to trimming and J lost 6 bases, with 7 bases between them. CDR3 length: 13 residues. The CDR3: CASSLLFTQPQHF. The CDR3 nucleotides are TGTGCCAGCAGTTTATTATTTACTCAGCCCCAGCATTTT.

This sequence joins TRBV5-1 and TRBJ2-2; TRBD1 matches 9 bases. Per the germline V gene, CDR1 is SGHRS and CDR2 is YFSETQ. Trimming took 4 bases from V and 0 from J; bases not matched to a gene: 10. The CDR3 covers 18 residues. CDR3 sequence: CASSLTPRQGANTGELFF. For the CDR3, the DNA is TGCGCCAGCAGCCTCACCCCCAGACAGGGGGCGAACACCGGGGAGCTGTTTTTT.

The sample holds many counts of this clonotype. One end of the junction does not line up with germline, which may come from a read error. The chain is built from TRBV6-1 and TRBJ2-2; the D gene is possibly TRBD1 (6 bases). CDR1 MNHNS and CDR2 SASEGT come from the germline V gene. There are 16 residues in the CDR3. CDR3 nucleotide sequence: TGTGCCAGCGGTGAGGACAGACACCGTAGCACCGGGGAGCTGTTTTTT. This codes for CASGEDRHRSTGELFF.

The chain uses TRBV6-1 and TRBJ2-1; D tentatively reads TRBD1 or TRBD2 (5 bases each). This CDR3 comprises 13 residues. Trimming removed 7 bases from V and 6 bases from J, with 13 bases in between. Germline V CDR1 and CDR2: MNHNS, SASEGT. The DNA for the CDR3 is TGTGCCAGCATTGGGGGAGTTCGCAATGAGCAGTTCTTC. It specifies CASIGGVRNEQFF.

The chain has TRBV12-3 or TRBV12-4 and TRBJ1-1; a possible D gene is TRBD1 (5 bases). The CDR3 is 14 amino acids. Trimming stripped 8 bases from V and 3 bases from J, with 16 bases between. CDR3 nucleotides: TGTGCCAGCGCTAGGGGAAGCTTGGACACTGAAGCTTTCTTT. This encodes CASARGSLDTEAFF.

Written as DNA, the CDR3 is TGTGCCAGCAGTTTTGGACAGGGGGATCAGCCCCAGCATTTT. As protein: CASSFGQGDQPQHF. This rearrangement joins TRBV27 to TRBJ1-5, with 10 nucleotides matching TRBD1. The CDR3 spans 14 residues. Germline-derived CDR1 and CDR2 are MNHEY and SMNVEV (reference sequence). Trimming took 3 bases from V and 5 from J; bases not matched to a gene: 1.

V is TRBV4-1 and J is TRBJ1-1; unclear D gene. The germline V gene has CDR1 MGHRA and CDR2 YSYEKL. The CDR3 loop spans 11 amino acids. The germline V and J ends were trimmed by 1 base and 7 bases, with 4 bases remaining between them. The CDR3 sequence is CASSQANEAFF. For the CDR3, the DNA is TGCGCCAGCAGCCAAGCGAATGAAGCTTTCTTT.

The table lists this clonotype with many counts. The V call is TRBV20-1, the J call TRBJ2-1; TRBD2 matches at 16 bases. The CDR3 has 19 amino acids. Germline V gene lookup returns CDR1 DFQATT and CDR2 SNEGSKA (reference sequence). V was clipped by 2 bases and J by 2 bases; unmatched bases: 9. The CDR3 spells CSARPGTSGRAAAYNEQFF. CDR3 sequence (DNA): TGCAGTGCTAGACCCGGGACTAGCGGGAGGGCCGCTGCCTACAATGAGCAGTTCTTC.

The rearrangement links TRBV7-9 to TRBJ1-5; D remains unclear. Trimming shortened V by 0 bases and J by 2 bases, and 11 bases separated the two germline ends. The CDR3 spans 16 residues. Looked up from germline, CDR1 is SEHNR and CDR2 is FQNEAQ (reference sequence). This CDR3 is CASSLATGDRNQPQHF. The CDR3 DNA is TGTGCCAGCAGCTTAGCAACCGGGGATCGCAATCAGCCCCAGCATTTT.

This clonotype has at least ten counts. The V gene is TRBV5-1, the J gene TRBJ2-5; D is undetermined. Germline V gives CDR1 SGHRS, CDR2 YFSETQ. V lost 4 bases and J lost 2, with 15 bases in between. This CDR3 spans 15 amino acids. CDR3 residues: CASSHQLQRQETQYF. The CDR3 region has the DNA TGCGCCAGCAGCCATCAACTACAAAGACAAGAGACCCAGTACTTC.

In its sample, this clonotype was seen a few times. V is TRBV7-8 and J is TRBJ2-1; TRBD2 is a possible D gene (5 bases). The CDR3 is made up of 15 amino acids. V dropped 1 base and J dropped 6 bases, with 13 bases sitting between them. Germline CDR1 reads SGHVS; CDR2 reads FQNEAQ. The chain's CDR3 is CASSLELSTSNEQFF. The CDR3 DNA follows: TGTGCCAGCAGCTTAGAATTAAGCACTAGCAATGAGCAGTTCTTC.

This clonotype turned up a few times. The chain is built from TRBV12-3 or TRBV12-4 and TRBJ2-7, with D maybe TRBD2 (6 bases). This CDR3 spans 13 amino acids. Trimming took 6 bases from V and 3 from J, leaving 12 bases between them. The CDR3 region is CASSQGLNYEQYV. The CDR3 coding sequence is TGTGCCAGCAGCCAAGGACTAAACTACGAGCAGTACGTC.

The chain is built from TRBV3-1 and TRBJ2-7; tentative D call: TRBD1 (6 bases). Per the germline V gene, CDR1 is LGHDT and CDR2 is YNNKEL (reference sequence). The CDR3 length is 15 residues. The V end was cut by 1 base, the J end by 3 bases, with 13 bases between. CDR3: CASSQGSGANYEQYF. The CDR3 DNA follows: TGTGCCAGCAGCCAAGGTTCAGGGGCCAACTACGAGCAGTACTTC.

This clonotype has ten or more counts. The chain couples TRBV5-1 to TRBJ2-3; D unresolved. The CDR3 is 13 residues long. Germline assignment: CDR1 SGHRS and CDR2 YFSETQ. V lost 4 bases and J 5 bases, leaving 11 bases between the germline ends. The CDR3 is CASSQALGDTQYF. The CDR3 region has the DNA TGCGCCAGCAGCCAGGCCCTTGGAGATACGCAGTATTTT. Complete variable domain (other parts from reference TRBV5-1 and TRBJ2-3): KAGVTQTPRYLIKTRGQQVTLSCSPISGHRSVSWYQQTPGQGLQFLFEYFSETQRNKGNFPGRFSGRQFSNSRSEMNVSTLELGDSALYLCASSQALGDTQYFGPGTRLTVL.

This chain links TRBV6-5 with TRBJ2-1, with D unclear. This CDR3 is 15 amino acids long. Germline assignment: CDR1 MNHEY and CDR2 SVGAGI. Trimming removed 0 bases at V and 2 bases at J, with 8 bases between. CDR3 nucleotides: TGTGCCAGCAGTTACTCGACCACCCCCTACAATGAGCAGTTCTTC. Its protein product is CASSYSTTPYNEQFF.

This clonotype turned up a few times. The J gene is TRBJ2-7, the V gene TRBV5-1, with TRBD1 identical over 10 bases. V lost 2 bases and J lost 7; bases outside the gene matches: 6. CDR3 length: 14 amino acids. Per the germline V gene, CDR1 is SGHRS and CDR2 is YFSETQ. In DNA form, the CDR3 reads TGCGCCAGCAGCTTCGGGACAGGGGTGCGTGAGCAGTACTTC. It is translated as CASSFGTGVREQYF.

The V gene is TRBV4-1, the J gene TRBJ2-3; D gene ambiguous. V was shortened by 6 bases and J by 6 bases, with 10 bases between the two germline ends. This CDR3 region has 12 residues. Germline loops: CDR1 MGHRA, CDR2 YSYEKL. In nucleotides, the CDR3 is TGCGCCAGCAGTTTCATCAGGGATACGCAGTATTTT. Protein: CASSFIRDTQYF.

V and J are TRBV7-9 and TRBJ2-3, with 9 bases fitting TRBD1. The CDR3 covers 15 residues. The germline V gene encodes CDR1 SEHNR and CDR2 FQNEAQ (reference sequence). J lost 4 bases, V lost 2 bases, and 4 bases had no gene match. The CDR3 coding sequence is TGTGCCAGCAGCTTAAACCGACAGGGGGCAGATACGCAGTATTTT. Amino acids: CASSLNRQGADTQYF.

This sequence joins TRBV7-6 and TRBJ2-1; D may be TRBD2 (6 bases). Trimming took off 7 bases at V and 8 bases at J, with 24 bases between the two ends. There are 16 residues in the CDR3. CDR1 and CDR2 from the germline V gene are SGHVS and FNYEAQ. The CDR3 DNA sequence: TGTGCCAGCACCCCGGGGTTGGGGGGAAGGGGCTATGAGCAGTTCTTC. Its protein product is CASTPGLGGRGYEQFF. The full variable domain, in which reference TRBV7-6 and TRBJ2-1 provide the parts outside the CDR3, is GAGVSQSPRYKVTKRGQDVALRCDPISGHVSLYWYRQALGQGPEFLTYFNYEAQQDKSGLPNDRFSAERPEGSISTLTIQRTEQRDSAMYRCASTPGLGGRGYEQFFGPGTRLTVL.

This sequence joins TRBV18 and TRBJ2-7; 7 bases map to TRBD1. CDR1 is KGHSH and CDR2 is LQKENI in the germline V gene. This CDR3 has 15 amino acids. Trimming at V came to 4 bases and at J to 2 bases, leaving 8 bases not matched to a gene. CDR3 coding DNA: TGTGCCAGCTCACGACAGGGATTTGGGGCCTACGAGCAGTACTTC. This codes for CASSRQGFGAYEQYF.

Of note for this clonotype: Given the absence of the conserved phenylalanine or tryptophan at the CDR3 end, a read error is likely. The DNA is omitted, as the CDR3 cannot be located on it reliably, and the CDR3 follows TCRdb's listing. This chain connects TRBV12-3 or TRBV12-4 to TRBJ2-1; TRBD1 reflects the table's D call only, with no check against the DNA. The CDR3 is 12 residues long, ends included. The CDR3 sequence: CASSSAGTSEFL.

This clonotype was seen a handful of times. The CDR3 nucleotides read TGTGCCACCAGTGATTTGGTGGGGTGGACAGTGTATCACTCTGGGGCCAACGTCCTGACTTTC. As protein: CATSDLVGWTVYHSGANVLTF. The chain carries TRBV24-1 and TRBJ2-6; possible D gene TRBD1, 6 bases. Trimming left V 0 bases short and J 0 bases short, with 20 bases between. The CDR3 extends over 21 amino acids. Germline V gives CDR1 KGHDR, CDR2 SFDVKD.

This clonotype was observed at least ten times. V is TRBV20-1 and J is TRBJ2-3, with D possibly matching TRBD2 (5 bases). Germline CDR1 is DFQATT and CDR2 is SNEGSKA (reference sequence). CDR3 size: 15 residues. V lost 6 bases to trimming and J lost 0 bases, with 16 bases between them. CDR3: CSAVLVKLSTDTQYF. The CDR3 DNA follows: TGCAGTGCCGTACTAGTGAAGCTGAGCACAGATACGCAGTATTTT.

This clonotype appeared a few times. CDR3 region: CASSEGIGSPLHF. The CDR3 region has the DNA TGTGCCAGCAGTGAGGGCATTGGGTCACCCCTCCACTTT. The chain recombines TRBV6-5 with TRBJ1-6; no clear D. Per germline, CDR1 MNHEY and CDR2 SVGAGI. Trimming cost V 5 bases and J 10 bases, with 12 bases left between them. The CDR3 extends over 13 amino acids.

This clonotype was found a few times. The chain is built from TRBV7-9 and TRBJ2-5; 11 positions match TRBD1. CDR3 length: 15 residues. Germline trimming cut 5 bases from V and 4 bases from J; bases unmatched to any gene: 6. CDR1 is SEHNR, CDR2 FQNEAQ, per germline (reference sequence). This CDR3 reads CASSRRDRGLETQYF. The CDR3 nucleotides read TGTGCCAGCAGCCGGAGGGACAGGGGGTTAGAGACCCAGTACTTC.

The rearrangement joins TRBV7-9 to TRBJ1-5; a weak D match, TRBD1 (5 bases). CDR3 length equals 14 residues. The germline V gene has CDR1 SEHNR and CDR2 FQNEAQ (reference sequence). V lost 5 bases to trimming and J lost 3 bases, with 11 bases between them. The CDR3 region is CASSPLGPNQPQHF. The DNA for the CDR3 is TGTGCCAGCAGCCCGTTGGGGCCCAATCAGCCCCAGCATTTT.

CDR3 coding DNA: TGTGCCAGCAGCTTAAAGCAGGGGGGCAATTACGAGCAGTACTTC. Its translation is CASSLKQGGNYEQYF. V is TRBV7-3 and J is TRBJ2-7, with TRBD1 as a possible D gene (7 bases). Germline CDR1 and CDR2: SGHTA and FQGTGA. The V end was cut by 1 base, the J end by 4 bases, with 14 bases between. The CDR3 covers 15 residues.

For the CDR3, the DNA is TGCGCCAGCAGCCTCACCAGACAGGGGCCCTACGAGCAGTACTTC. This codes for CASSLTRQGPYEQYF. This chain joins TRBV5-1 and TRBJ2-7; 8 bases map to TRBD1. The CDR3 has 15 residues. Germline V gene data show CDR1 as SGHRS and CDR2 as YFSETQ. V lost 4 bases and J lost 2; bases outside the gene matches: 8.